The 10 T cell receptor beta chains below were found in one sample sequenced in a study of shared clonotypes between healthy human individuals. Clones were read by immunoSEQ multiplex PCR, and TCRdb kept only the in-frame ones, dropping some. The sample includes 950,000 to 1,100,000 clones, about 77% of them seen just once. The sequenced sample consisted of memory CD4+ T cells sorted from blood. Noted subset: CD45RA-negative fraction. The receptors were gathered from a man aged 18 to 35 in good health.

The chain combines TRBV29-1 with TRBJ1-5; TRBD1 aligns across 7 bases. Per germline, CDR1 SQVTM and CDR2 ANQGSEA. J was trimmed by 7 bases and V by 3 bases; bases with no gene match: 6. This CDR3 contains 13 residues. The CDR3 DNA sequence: TGCAGCGTTGAGACAGGGTGGGGACAGCCCCAGCATTTT. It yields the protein CSVETGWGQPQHF.

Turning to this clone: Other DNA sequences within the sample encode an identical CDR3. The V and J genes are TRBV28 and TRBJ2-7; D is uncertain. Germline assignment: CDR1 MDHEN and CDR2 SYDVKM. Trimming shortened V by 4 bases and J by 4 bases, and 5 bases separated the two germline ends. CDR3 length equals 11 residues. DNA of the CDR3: TGTGCCAGCAGTTCAAGGTACGAGCAGTACTTC. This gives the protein CASSSRYEQYF.

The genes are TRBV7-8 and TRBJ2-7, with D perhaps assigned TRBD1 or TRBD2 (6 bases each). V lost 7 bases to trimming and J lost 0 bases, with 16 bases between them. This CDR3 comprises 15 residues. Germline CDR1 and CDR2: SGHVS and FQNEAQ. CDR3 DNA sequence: TGTGCCAGCACCACATTGGGGGGCTTCTCCTACGAGCAGTACTTC. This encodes CASTTLGGFSYEQYF.

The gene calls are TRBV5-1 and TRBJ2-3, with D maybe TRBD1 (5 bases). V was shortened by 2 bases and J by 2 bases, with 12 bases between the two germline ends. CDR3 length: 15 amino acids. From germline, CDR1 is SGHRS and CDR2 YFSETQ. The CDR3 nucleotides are TGCGCCAGCAGCTTACAGGACAAATACACAGATACGCAGTATTTT. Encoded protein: CASSLQDKYTDTQYF.

CDR3 bases: TGTGCCAGCAGCTTCGCGACCTCGGGTGAGCAGTTCTTC. It translates to CASSFATSGEQFF. The J gene is TRBJ2-1, the V gene TRBV7-9; no clear D gene. Germline V gene sequence: CDR1 SEHNR, CDR2 FQNEAQ (reference sequence). The V end was cut by 3 bases, the J end by 9 bases, with 12 bases between. The length of the CDR3 is 13 residues.

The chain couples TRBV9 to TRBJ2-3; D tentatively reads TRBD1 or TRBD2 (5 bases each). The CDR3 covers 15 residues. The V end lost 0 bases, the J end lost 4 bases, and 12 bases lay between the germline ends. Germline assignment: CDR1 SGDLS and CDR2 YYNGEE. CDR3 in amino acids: CASSVGGRGADTQYF. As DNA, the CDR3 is TGTGCCAGCAGCGTAGGGGGGAGAGGGGCAGATACGCAGTATTTT.

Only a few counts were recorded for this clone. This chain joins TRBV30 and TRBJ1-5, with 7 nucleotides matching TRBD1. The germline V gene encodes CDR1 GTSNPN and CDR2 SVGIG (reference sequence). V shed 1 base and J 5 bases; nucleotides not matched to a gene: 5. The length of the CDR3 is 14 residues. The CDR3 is CAWSEQGLDQPQHF. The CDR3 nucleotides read TGTGCCTGGAGTGAACAGGGGCTTGATCAGCCCCAGCATTTT.

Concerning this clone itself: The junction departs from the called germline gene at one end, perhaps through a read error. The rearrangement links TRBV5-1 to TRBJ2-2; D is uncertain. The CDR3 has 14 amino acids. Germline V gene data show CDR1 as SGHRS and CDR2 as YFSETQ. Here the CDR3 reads CVSRSSMNTGELFF. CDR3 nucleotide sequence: TGCGTCAGCAGAAGCTCGATGAACACCGGGGAGCTGTTTTTT.

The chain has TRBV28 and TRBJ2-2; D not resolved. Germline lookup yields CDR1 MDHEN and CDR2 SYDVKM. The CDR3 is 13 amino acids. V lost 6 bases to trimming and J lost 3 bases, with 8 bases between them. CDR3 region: CASRRWDTGELFF. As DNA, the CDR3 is TGTGCCAGCAGACGGTGGGACACCGGGGAGCTGTTTTTT.

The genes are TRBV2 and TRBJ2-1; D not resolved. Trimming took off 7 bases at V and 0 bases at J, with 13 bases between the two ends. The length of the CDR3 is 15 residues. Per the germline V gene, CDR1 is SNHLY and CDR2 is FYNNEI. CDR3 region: CASTLDRSSYNEQFF. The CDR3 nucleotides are TGTGCCAGCACCCTGGACCGGAGCTCCTACAATGAGCAGTTCTTC.